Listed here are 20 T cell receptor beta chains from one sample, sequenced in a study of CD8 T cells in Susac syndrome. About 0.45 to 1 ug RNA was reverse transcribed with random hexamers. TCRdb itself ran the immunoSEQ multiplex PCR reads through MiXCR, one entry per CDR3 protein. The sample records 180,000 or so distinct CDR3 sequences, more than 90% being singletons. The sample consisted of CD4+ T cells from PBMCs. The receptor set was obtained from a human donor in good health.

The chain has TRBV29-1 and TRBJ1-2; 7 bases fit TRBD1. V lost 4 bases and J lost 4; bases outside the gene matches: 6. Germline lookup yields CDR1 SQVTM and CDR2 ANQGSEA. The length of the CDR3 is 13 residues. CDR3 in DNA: TGCAGCGTTGGAGACAGGGAGGGCTATGGCTACACCTTC. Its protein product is CSVGDREGYGYTF. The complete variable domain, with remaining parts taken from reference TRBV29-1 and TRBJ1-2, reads SAVISQKPSRDICQRGTSLTIQCQVDSQVTMMFWYRQQPGQSLTLIATANQGSEATYESGFVIDKFPISRPNLTFSTLTVSNMSPEDSSIYLCSVGDREGYGYTFGSGTRLTVV.

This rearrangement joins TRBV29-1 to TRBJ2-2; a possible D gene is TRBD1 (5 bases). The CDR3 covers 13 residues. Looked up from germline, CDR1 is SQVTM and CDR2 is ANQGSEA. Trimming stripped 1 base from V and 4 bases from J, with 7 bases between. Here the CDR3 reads CSVEGGRTGELFF. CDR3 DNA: TGCAGCGTTGAAGGGGGCCGCACCGGGGAGCTGTTTTTT.

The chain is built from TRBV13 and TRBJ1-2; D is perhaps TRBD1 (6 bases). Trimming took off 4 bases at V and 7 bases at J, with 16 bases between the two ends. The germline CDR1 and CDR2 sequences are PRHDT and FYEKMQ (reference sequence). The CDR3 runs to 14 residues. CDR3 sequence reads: CASSSGTTSRGYTF. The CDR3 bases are TGTGCCAGCAGCTCCGGGACAACGAGCCGTGGCTACACCTTC.

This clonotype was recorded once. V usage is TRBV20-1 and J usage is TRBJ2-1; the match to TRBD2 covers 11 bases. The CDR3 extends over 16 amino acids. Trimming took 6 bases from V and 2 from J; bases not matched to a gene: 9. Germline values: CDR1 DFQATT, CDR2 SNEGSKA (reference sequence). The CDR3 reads CSAPEVSGGAYNEQFF. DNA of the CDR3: TGCAGTGCCCCTGAGGTTAGCGGGGGGGCCTACAATGAGCAGTTCTTC.

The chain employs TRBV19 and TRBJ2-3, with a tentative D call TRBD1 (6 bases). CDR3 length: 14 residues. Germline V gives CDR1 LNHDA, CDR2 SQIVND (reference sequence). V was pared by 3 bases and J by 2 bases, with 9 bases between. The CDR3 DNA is TGTGCCAGTAGTATCGGACAGTCCACAGATACGCAGTATTTT. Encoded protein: CASSIGQSTDTQYF.

The CDR3 protein is CSAADRGQEKLFF. CDR3 coding DNA: TGCAGTGCCGCGGACAGGGGACAGGAAAAACTGTTTTTT. The gene calls are TRBV20-1 and TRBJ1-4, with TRBD1 identical over 9 bases. Germline trimming cut 6 bases from V and 8 bases from J; bases unmatched to any gene: 7. There are 13 residues in the CDR3. The V gene's germline CDR1 is DFQATT and CDR2 SNEGSKA (reference sequence).

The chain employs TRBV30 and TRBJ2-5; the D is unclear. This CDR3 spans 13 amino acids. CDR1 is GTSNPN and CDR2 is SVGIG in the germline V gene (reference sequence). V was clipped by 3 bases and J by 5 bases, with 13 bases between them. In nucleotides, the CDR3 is TGTGCCTGGAGCCCCAGGATTCGGGAGACCCAGTACTTC. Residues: CAWSPRIRETQYF.

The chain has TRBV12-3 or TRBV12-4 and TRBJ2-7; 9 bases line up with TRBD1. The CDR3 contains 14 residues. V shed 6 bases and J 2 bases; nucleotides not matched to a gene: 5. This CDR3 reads CASRLGQGPYEQYF. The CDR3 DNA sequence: TGTGCCAGCAGGTTGGGACAGGGTCCCTACGAGCAGTACTTC.

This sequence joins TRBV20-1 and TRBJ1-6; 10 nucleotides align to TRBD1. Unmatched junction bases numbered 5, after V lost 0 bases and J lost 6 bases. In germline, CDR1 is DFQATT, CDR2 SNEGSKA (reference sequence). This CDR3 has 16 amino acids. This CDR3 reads CSARDQGQGTNSPLHF. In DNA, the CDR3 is TGCAGTGCTAGAGACCAGGGACAGGGGACTAATTCACCCCTCCACTTT.

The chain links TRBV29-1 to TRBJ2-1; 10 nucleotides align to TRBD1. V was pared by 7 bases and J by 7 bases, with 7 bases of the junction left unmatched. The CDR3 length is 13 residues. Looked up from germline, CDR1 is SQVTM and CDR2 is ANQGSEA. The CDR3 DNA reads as TGCAGCGGCCTGGACAGGGGGGGTAATGAGCAGTTCTTC. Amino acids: CSGLDRGGNEQFF.

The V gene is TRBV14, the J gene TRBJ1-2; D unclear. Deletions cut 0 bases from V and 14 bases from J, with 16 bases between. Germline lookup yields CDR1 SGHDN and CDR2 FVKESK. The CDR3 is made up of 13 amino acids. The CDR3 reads CASSQDRIKPWTF. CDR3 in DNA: TGTGCCAGCAGCCAAGATCGGATTAAACCCTGGACCTTC.

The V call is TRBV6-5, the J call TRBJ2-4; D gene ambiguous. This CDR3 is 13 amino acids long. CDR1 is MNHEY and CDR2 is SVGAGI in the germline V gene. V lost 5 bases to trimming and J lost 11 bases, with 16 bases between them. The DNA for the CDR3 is TGTGCCAGCAGTCCCCCCGGGCGCCCCGTTCAGTACTTC. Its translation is CASSPPGRPVQYF.

CDR3 sequence reads: CSADSPALNTEAFF. The CDR3 DNA is TGCAGCGCCGACTCGCCGGCTTTGAACACTGAAGCTTTCTTT. The chain links TRBV29-1 to TRBJ1-1; the D is unclear. V lost 7 bases to trimming and J lost 0 bases, with 15 bases between them. Germline V lookup: CDR1 SQVTM, CDR2 ANQGSEA. The CDR3 has 14 residues.

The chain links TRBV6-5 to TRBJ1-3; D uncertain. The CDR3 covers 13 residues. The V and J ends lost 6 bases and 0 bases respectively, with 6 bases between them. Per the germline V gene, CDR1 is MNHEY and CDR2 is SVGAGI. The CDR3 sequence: CASSPYSGNTIYF. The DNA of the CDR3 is TGTGCCAGCAGCCCGTACTCTGGAAACACCATATATTTT.

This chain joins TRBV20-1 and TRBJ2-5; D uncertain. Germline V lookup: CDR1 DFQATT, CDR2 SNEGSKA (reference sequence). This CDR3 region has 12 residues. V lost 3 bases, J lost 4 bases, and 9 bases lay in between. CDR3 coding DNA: TGCAGTGCTAGCCCCTTAACAGAGACCCAGTACTTC. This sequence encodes CSASPLTETQYF.

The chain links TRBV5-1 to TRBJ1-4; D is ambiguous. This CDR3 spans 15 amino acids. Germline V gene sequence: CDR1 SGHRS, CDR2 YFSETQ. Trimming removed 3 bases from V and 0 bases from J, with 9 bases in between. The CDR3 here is CASSSASPTNEKLFF. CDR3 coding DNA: TGCGCCAGCAGCTCGGCCAGCCCAACTAATGAAAAACTGTTTTTT.

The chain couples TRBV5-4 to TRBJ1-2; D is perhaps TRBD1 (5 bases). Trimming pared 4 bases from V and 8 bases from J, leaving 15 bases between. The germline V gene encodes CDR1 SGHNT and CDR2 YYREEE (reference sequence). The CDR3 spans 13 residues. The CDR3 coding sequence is TGTGCCAGCAGCCGGATCCAAGGGGACGGCTACACCTTC. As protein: CASSRIQGDGYTF.

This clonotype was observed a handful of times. CDR3 coding DNA: TGTGCCAGCAGTTATCAACAGGGTAAGCAGCCCCAGCATTTT. As protein: CASSYQQGKQPQHF. This chain joins TRBV6-5 and TRBJ1-5, with a tentative D call TRBD1 (6 bases). In germline, CDR1 is MNHEY, CDR2 SVGAGI. This CDR3 spans 14 amino acids. V lost 3 bases to trimming and J lost 7 bases, with 13 bases between them.

This CDR3 is CASPVFARDGYTF. As DNA, the CDR3 is TGTGCCAGCCCGGTATTTGCGCGCGATGGCTACACCTTC. The chain is built from TRBV2 and TRBJ1-2; D is uncertain. CDR1 and CDR2 from the germline V gene are SNHLY and FYNNEI. Trimming shortened V by 8 bases and J by 6 bases, and 16 bases separated the two germline ends. CDR3 length equals 13 residues.

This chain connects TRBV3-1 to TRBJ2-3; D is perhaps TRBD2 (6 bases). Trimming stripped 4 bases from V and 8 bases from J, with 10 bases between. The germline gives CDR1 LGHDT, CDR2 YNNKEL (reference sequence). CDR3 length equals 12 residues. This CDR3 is CASSLLEGTQYF. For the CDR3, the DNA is TGTGCCAGCAGCCTCCTGGAGGGTACGCAGTATTTT.